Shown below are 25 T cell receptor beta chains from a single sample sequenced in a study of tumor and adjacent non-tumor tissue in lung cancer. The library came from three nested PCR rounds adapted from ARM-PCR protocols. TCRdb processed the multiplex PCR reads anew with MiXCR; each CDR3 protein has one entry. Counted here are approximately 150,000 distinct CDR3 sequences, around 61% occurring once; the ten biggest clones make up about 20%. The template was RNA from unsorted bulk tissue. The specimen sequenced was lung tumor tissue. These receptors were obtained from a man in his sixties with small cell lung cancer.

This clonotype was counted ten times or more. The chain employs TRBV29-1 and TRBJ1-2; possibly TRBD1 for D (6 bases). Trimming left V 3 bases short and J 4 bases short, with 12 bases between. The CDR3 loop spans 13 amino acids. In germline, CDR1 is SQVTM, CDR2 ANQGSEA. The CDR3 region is CSVERGQGYGYTF. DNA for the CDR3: TGCAGCGTTGAGCGGGGGCAAGGCTATGGCTACACCTTC.

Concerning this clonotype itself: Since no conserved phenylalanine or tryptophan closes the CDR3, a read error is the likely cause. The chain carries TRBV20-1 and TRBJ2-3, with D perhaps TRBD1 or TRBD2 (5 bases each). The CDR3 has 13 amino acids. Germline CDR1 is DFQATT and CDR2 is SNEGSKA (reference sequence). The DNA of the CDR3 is TGCAGAGCTAGAGATGAGGGGAAAGATACGCAGTATTAT. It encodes CRARDEGKDTQYY.

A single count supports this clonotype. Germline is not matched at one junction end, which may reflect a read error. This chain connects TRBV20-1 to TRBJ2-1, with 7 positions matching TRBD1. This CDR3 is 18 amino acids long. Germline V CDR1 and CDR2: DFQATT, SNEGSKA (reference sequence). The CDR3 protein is CSARRAGGQVNSYNERFF. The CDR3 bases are TGCAGTGCTAGAAGGGCAGGAGGACAGGTTAACTCCTACAATGAGCGGTTCTTC.

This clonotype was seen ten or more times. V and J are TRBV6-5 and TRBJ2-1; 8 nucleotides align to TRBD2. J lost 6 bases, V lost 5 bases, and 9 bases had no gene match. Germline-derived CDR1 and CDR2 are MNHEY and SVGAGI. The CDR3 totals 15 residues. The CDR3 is CASSPAGEGRNEQFF. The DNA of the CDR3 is TGTGCCAGCAGTCCAGCGGGAGAGGGTCGCAATGAGCAGTTCTTC.

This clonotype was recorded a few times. CDR3 region: CATQGAGQPQHF. Here the CDR3 DNA reads TGTGCCACCCAGGGGGCCGGTCAGCCCCAGCATTTT. The chain is built from TRBV24-1 and TRBJ1-5, with 8 nucleotides matching TRBD1. This CDR3 comprises 12 residues. V shed 9 bases, J shed 6 bases, and the junction held 3 bases outside the gene matches. In germline, CDR1 is KGHDR, CDR2 SFDVKD.

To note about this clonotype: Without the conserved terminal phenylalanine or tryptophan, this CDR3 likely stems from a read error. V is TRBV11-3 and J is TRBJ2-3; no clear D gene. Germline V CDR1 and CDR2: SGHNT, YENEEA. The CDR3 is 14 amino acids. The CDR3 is CASSLMVNTDTQYL. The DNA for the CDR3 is TGTGCCAGTAGCTTAATGGTAAACACAGATACGCAGTATCTT.

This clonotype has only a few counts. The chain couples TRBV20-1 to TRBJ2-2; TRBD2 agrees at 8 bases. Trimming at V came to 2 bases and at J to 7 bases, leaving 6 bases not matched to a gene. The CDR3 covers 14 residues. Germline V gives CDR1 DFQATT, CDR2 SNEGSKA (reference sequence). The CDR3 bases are TGCAGTGCTAGATCCGGGAGGGGCGGCGGGGAGCTGTTTTTT. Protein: CSARSGRGGGELFF.

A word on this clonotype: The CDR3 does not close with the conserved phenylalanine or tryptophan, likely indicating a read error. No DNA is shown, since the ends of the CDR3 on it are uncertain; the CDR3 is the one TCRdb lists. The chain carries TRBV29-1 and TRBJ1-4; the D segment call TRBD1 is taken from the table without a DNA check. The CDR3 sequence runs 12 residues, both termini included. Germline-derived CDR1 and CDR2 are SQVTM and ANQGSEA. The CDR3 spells CSVAGGDEKLVV.

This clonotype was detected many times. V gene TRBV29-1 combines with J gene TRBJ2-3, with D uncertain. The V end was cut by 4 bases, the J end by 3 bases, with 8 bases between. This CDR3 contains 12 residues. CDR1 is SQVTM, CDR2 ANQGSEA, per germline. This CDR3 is CSVVGVTDTQYF. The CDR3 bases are TGCAGCGTTGTCGGAGTTACAGATACGCAGTATTTT.

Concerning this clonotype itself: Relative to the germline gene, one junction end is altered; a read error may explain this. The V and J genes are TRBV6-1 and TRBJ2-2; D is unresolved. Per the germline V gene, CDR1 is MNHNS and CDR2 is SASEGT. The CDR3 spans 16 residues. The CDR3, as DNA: TGTGACAGCAGTGAAGACCATGGCATGTCGGCCGGGGAGCTGTTTTTT. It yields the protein CDSSEDHGMSAGELFF.

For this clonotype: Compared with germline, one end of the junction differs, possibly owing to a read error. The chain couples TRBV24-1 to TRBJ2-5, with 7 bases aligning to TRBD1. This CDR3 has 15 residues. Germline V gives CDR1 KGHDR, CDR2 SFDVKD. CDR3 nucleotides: TGTGTCACCAGTGGCGTCGGGACAGCCCAAGAGACCCAGTACTTC. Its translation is CVTSGVGTAQETQYF.

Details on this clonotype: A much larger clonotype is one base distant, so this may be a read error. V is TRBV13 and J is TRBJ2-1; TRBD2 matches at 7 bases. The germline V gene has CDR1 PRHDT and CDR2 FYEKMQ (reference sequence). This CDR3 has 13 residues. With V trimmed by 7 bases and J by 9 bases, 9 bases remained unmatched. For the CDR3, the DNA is TGTGCCAGCAACCGAACTAGCGTGAGTGAGCAGTTCTTC. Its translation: CASNRTSVSEQFF.

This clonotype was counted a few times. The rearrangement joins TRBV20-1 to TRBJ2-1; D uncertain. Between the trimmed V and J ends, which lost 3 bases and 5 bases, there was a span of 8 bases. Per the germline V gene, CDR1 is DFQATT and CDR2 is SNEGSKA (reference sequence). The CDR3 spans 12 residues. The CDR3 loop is CSASGLNNEQFF. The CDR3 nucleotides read TGCAGTGCTAGTGGGCTAAACAATGAGCAGTTCTTC.

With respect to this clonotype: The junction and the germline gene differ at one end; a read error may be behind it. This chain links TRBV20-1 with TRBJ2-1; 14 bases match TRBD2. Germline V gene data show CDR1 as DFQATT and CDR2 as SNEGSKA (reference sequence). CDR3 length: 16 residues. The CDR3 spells CGALGLAGESYNEQFF. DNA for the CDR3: TGCGGTGCCCTGGGACTAGCGGGAGAATCCTACAATGAGCAATTCTTC.

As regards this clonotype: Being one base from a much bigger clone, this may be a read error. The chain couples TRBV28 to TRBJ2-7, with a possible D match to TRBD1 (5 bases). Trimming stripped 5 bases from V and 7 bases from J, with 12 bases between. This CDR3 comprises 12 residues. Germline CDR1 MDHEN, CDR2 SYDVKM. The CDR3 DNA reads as TGTGCCAGCAGTACCCTGACAGTGGAGCAGTACTTC. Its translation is CASSTLTVEQYF.

In DNA, the CDR3 is TGTGCCAGCAGCTTTCCTAGCGACATGGGTGGAGATACGCAGTATTTT. Its translation is CASSFPSDMGGDTQYF. The chain couples TRBV11-2 to TRBJ2-3; possibly TRBD2 for D (6 bases). Trimming pared 3 bases from V and 5 bases from J, leaving 18 bases between. Per the germline V gene, CDR1 is SGHAT and CDR2 is FQNNGV. This CDR3 spans 16 amino acids.

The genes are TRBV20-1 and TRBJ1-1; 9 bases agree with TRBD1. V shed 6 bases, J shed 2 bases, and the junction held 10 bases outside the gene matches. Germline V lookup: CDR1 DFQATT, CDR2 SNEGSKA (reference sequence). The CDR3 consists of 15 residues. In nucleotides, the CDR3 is TGCAGTGCCCTTGGGGACAGGGACCCCAACACTGAAGCTTTCTTT. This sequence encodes CSALGDRDPNTEAFF.

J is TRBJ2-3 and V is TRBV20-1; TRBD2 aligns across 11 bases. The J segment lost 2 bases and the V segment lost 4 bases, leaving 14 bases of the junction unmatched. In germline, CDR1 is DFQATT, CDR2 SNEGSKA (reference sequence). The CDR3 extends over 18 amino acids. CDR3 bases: TGCAGTGCTACACTCATAGCGGGAGGGAAAACTAACACAGATACGCAGTATTTT. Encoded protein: CSATLIAGGKTNTDTQYF.

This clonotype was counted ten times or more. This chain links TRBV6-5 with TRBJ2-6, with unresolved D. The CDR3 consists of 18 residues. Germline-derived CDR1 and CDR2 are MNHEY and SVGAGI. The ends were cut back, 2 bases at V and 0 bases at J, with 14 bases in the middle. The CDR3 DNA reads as TGTGCCAGCAGTTACCGGGCAAGGCCAAGCTCTGGGGCCAACGTCCTGACTTTC. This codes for CASSYRARPSSGANVLTF.

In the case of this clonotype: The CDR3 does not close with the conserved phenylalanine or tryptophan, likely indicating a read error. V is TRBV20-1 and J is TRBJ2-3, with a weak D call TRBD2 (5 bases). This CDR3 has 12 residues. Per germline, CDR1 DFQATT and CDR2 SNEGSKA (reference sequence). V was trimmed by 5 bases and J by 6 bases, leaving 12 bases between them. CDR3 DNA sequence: TGCAGTGCTGAGGGAGTGGGGGATACGCAGTATTTA. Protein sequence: CSAEGVGDTQYL.

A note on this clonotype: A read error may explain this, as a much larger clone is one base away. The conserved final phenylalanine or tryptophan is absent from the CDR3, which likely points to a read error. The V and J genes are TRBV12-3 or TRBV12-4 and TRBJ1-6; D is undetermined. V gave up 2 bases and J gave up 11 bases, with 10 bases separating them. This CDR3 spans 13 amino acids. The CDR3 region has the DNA TGTGCCAGCAGTTTAAGAGCAAATACACCCCTCCACTTA. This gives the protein CASSLRANTPLHL.

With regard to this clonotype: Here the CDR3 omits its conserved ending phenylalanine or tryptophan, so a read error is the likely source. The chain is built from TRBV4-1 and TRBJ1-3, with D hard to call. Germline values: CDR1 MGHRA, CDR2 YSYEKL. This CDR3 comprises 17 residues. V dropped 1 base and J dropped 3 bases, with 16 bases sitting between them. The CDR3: CASSQATFGSYGNTIYY. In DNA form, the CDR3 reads TGCGCCAGCAGCCAAGCGACGTTCGGGAGCTATGGAAACACCATATATTAT.

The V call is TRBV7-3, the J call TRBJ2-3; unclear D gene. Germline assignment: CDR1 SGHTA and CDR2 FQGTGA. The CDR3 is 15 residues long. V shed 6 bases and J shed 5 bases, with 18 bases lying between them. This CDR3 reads CASRSRHGVGDTQYF. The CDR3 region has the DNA TGTGCCAGCAGATCCCGACATGGTGTAGGAGATACGCAGTATTTT.

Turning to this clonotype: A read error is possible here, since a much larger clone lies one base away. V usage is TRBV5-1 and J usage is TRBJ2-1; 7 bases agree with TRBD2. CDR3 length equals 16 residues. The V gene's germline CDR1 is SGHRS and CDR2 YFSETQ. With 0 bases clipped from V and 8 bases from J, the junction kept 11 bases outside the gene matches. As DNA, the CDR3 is TGCGCCAGCAGCTTGGATAGGCGGGAGTCATTCTATGAGCAGTTCTTC. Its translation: CASSLDRRESFYEQFF.

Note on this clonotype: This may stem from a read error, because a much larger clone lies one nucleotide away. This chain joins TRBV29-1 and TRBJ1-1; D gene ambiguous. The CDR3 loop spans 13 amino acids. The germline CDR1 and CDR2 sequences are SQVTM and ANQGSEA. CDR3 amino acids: CGYFFDTNTEAFF. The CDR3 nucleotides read TGCGGCTACTTTTTCGATACGAACACTGAAGCTTTCTTT. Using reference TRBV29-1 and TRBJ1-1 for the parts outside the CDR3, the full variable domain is SAVISQKPSRDICQRGTSLTIQCQVDSQVTMMFWYRQQPGQSLTLIATANQGSEATYESGFVIDKFPISRPNLTFSTLTVSNMSPEDSSIYLCGYFFDTNTEAFFGQGTRLTVV.